This T cell receptor (beta chain) was sequenced in a study of persistence of HIV-infected CD4 T cells. A note on this clone: No antigen is known for it.

The stimulus was an HIV-1 Gag 15-mer peptide pool, 0.85 to 1 ug/peptide/mL. Memory cells lacking CD40L and CD69 with high CD45RO were sorted. CDR3 length equals 15 residues. From germline, CDR1 is SSHAT and CDR2 FNYEAQ (reference sequence). V shed 1 base and J 4 bases; nucleotides not matched to a gene: 4. The libraries were made with immunoSEQ version 4 in survey mode. Template was genomic DNA at 10 ng/uL, with up to 1 ug used per sample. The data were produced by immunoSEQ multiplex PCR, yet TCRdb's version contains in-frame clones alone and is incomplete. The table has approximately 35,000 clones, 75% to 90% seen once.

The clonotype originates from an adult with HIV. The donor label of this sample is uncertain. The chain employs TRBV7-7 and TRBJ2-3; 8 bases match TRBD2. Material: cultured CD4+ T cells from PBMCs, obtained from a patient who received antiretroviral therapy. CDR3 residues: CASSLDGGAADTQYF. CDR3 DNA sequence: TGTGCCAGCAGCTTAGACGGGGGGGCGGCAGATACGCAGTATTTT. Full variable domain (remainder filled in from reference TRBV7-7 and TRBJ2-3): GAGVSQSPRYKVTKRGQDVTLRCDPISSHATLYWYQQALGQGPEFLTYFNYEAQPDKSGLPSDRFSAERPEGSISTLTIQRTEQRDSAMYRCASSLDGGAADTQYFGPGTRLTVL.